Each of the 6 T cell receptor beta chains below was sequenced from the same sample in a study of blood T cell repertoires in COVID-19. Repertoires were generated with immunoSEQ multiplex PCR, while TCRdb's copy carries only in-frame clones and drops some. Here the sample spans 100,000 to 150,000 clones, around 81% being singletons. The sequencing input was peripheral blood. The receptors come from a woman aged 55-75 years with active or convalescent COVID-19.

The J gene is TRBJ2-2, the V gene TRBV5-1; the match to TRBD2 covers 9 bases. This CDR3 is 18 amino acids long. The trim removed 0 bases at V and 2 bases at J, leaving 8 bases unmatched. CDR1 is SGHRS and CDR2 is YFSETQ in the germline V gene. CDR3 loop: CASSLVFSGSTNTGELFF. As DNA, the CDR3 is TGCGCCAGCAGCTTGGTGTTTAGCGGGAGTACCAACACCGGGGAGCTGTTTTTT.

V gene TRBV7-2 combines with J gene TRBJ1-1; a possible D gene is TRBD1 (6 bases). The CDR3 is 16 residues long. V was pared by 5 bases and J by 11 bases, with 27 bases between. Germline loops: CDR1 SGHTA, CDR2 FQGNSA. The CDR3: CASSLLLTMDPRGAFF. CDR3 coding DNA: TGTGCCAGCAGCCTGCTTCTTACTATGGACCCGAGGGGGGCTTTCTTT.

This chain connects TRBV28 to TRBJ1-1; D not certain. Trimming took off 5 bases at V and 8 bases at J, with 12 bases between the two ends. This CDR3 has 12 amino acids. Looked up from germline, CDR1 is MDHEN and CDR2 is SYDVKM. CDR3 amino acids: CASSTQVFEAFF. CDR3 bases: TGTGCCAGCAGTACCCAGGTTTTCGAAGCTTTCTTT.

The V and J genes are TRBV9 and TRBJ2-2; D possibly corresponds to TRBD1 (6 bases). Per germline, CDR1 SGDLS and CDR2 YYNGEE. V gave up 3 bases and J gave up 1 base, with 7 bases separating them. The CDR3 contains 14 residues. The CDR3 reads CASSETGNTGELFF. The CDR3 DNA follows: TGTGCCAGCAGCGAGACAGGGAACACCGGGGAGCTGTTTTTT.

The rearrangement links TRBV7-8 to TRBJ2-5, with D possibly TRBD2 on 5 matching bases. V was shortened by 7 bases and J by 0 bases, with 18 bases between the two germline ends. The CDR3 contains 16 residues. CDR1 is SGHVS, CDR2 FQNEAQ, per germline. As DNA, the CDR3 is TGTGCCAGCACTCCAAGAGTCGGGGTCTACCAAGAGACCCAGTACTTC. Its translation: CASTPRVGVYQETQYF.

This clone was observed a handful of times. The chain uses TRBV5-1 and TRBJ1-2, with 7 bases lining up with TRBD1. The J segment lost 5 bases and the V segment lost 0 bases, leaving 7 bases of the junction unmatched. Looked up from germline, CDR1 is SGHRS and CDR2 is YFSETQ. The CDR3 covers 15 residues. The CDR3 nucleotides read TGCGCCAGCAGCTTGGGGCAGGGGGAAAGGTATGGCTACACCTTC. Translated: CASSLGQGERYGYTF.